These T cell receptor beta chains were read from a single sample in a study of T cell repertoires in cytomegalovirus infection. TCRdb re-called the reads with MiXCR, one entry per CDR3 protein. The data hold some 130,000 distinct CDR3 sequences, with approximately 9.2% observed a single time. The specimen sequenced was PBMCs. All receptors derive from a human donor in good health (CMV status not recorded). Some clones in this sample may be carry-over from other donors' samples. Both conserved end residues are part of each CDR3. The D gene is left open where the match is weak. Only some rows state a clone size, as once, few, many or a class for expanded clones.

D gene,V gene,J gene,clone size,CDR3 protein,CDR3 DNA
TRBD2,TRBV5-1,TRBJ2-5,many,CASSLDVAGGPETQYF,TGCGCCAGCAGCTTGGACGTAGCGGGGGGGCCTGAGACCCAGTACTTC
-,TRBV10-2,TRBJ2-7,many,CASRGDWEFYEQYF,TGCGCCAGCAGGGGGGATTGGGAGTTCTACGAGCAGTACTTC
TRBD2,TRBV5-1,TRBJ2-1,few,CASSQGLATTGEQFF,TGCGCCAGCAGCCAGGGACTAGCGACAACCGGTGAGCAGTTCTTC
-,TRBV23-1,TRBJ1-4,few,CASSQSDRKKLFF,TGCGCCAGCAGTCAATCGGACCGTAAAAAACTGTTTTTT
TRBD1,TRBV12-3/TRBV12-4,TRBJ2-1,-,CASSRGQGAGNEQFF,TGTGCCAGCAGCAGAGGACAGGGGGCAGGCAATGAGCAGTTCTTC
TRBD2,TRBV6-5,TRBJ2-1,many,CASSLAGGPSSYNEQFF,TGTGCCAGCAGCCTAGCGGGGGGCCCGAGCTCCTACAATGAGCAGTTCTTC
TRBD1,TRBV14,TRBJ1-6,many,CASSQRTGMYNSPLHF,TGTGCCAGCAGCCAACGGACAGGGATGTATAATTCACCCCTCCACTTT
TRBD1,TRBV5-1,TRBJ2-7,few,CASSFQTGSIYEQYF,TGCGCCAGCAGCTTCCAGACAGGGTCCATCTACGAGCAGTACTTC
TRBD1,TRBV4-2,TRBJ2-4,many,CASSPDRGGNIQYF,TGTGCCAGCAGCCCCGACAGGGGAGGAAACATTCAGTACTTC
-,TRBV11-1,TRBJ1-2,many,CASSGGQTKDYGYTF,TGTGCCAGCAGCGGAGGACAGACCAAGGACTATGGCTACACCTTC
TRBD2,TRBV29-1,TRBJ2-3,-,CSGLAGSDTQYF,TGCAGCGGACTAGCGGGGTCCGATACGCAGTATTTT
-,TRBV28,TRBJ2-6,many,CASSLFRQMANVLTF,TGTGCCAGCAGTTTATTTCGGCAAATGGCCAACGTCCTGACTTTC
TRBD1,TRBV7-8,TRBJ2-1,many,CASSLSLRTGGKNEQFF,TGTGCCAGCAGCTTAAGTCTAAGGACAGGGGGGAAGAATGAGCAGTTCTTC
TRBD1,TRBV7-8,TRBJ2-7,many,CASSYFGTGDNEQYF,TGTGCCAGCAGCTACTTCGGGACAGGGGACAACGAGCAGTACTTC
-,TRBV7-2,TRBJ2-5,many,CASSLFGPGETQYF,TGTGCCAGCAGCTTATTCGGCCCCGGGGAGACCCAGTACTTC
-,TRBV2,TRBJ1-2,few,CASTEGGLSYGYTF,TGTGCCAGCACCGAGGGGGGTTTGAGCTATGGCTACACCTTC
-,TRBV4-2,TRBJ1-6,few,CASSQDRGGNSPLHF,TGTGCCAGCAGCCAAGACAGGGGCGGTAATTCACCCCTCCACTTT
-,TRBV7-2,TRBJ2-7,many,CASSSRGAIEQYF,TGTGCCAGCAGCTCCCGGGGAGCTATCGAGCAGTACTTC
-,TRBV2,TRBJ2-3,many,CASMATDTQYF,TGTGCCAGCATGGCCACAGATACGCAGTATTTT
TRBD1,TRBV7-9,TRBJ2-3,many,CASSGRATGTGFTDTQYF,TGTGCCAGCAGCGGGCGGGCAACCGGGACAGGATTCACAGATACGCAGTATTTT
TRBD1,TRBV20-1,TRBJ2-7,-,CSASGQGTYEQYF,TGCAGTGCTTCCGGACAGGGGACCTACGAGCAGTACTTC
-,TRBV7-2,TRBJ2-1,many,CASSLDPSHNEQFF,TGTGCCAGCAGCTTAGACCCTAGCCACAATGAGCAGTTCTTC
-,TRBV7-2,TRBJ2-4,many,CASSFGVDIQYF,TGTGCCAGCAGCTTTGGCGTGGACATTCAGTACTTC
TRBD1,TRBV30,TRBJ1-2,-,CAWSLAGQGAYGYTF,TGTGCCTGGAGCCTTGCGGGACAGGGGGCATATGGCTACACCTTC
-,TRBV29-1,TRBJ1-1,-,CLGTQGTEAFF,TGCCTTGGGACGCAAGGGACTGAAGCTTTCTTT
TRBD1,TRBV15,TRBJ1-4,-,CATSGPGGVKLFF,TGTGCCACCAGCGGCCCAGGGGGGGTAAAACTGTTTTTT
-,TRBV6-5,TRBJ1-5,-,CASSYSGFAPQHF,TGTGCCAGCAGTTACTCAGGGTTCGCGCCCCAGCATTTT
TRBD2,TRBV2,TRBJ2-3,few,CASSAASGGFPTQYF,TGTGCCAGCAGTGCGGCTAGCGGGGGGTTCCCCACGCAGTATTTT
-,TRBV28,TRBJ1-2,few,CASSLWGPDYGYTF,TGTGCCAGCAGTCTCTGGGGGCCGGACTATGGCTACACCTTC
-,TRBV28,TRBJ1-2,many,CASSLLGDALIGYTF,TGTGCCAGCAGTTTATTGGGGGATGCTCTTATTGGCTACACCTTC
-,TRBV5-6,TRBJ2-3,many,CASSFPAGISDTQYF,TGTGCCAGCAGCTTCCCGGCAGGGATTTCGGATACGCAGTATTTT
-,TRBV12-3/TRBV12-4,TRBJ2-2,many,CASSYEPNTGELFF,TGTGCCAGCAGTTACGAACCGAACACCGGGGAGCTGTTTTTT
-,TRBV20-1,TRBJ2-5,-,CSARGTDQETQYF,TGCAGTGCTAGAGGGACCGACCAAGAGACCCAGTACTTC
-,TRBV28,TRBJ2-1,many,CASSTSGTGDGEQFF,-
-,TRBV7-9,TRBJ1-1,many,CASSFKQINTEAFF,TGTGCCAGCAGCTTTAAACAGATTAACACTGAAGCTTTCTTT
TRBD1,TRBV20-1,TRBJ2-3,many,CSARRDSQRTDTQYF,TGCAGTGCTAGACGGGACAGCCAAAGAACAGATACGCAGTATTTT
-,TRBV7-9,TRBJ1-2,few,CASSYATDVDYGYTF,TGTGCCAGCAGCTACGCGACAGACGTAGACTATGGCTACACCTTC
TRBD1,TRBV20-1,TRBJ1-1,-,CSARNVWTGLEAFF,TGCAGTGCTAGAAATGTTTGGACAGGGCTTGAAGCTTTCTTT
-,TRBV3-1,TRBJ1-1,many,CASSQVTHPSNTEAFF,TGTGCCAGCAGCCAGGTCACCCATCCCTCGAACACTGAAGCTTTCTTT
-,TRBV5-4,TRBJ1-4,-,CASSPRGGEKLFF,TGTGCCAGCAGCCCTAGAGGGGGTGAAAAACTGTTTTTT
-,TRBV5-1,TRBJ2-7,many,CASSPGPPSYEQYF,TGCGCCAGCAGCCCGGGACCCCCCTCCTACGAGCAGTACTTC
-,TRBV20-1,TRBJ1-3,-,CSARVGESSGNTIYF,TGCAGTGCTAGGGTTGGGGAGAGCTCTGGAAACACCATATATTTT
-,TRBV2,TRBJ1-5,-,CASREDLKGNQPQHF,TGTGCCAGCAGAGAGGACCTTAAGGGCAATCAGCCCCAGCATTTT
-,TRBV3-1,TRBJ2-1,-,CASSPVWGGEQFF,TGTGCCAGCAGCCCAGTATGGGGCGGCGAGCAGTTCTTC
-,TRBV2,TRBJ1-1,many,CASRKDNTEAFF,TGTGCCAGCAGGAAAGATAACACTGAAGCTTTCTTT
-,TRBV15,TRBJ1-5,few,CATSREQSNQPQHF,TGTGCCACCAGCAGAGAACAGAGCAATCAGCCCCAGCATTTT
TRBD2,TRBV12-3/TRBV12-4,TRBJ2-1,-,CASSRLAFEQFF,TGTGCCAGCAGTCGACTAGCTTTTGAGCAGTTCTTC
TRBD2,TRBV20-1,TRBJ2-1,many,CSARAIAGGGYNEQFF,TGCAGTGCTAGAGCCATAGCGGGGGGAGGCTACAATGAGCAGTTCTTC
TRBD1,TRBV12-3/TRBV12-4,TRBJ1-1,many,CASSLAPGQGAWTEAFF,TGTGCCAGCAGTTTAGCCCCAGGACAGGGGGCGTGGACTGAAGCTTTCTTT